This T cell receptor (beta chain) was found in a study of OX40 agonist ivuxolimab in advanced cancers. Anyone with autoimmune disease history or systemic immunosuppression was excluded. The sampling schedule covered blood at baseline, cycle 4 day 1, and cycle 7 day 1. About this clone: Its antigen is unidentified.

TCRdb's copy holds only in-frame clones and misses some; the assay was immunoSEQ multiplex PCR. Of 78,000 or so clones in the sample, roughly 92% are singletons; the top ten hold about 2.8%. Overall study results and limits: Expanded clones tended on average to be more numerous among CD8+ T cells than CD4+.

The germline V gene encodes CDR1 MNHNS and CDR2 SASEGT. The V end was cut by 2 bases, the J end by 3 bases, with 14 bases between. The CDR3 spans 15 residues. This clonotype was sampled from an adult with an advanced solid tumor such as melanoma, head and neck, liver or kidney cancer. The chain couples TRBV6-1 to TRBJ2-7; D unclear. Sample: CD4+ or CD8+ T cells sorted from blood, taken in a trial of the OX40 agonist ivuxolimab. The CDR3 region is CASSERSAANYEQYF. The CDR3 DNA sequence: TGTGCCAGCAGTGAACGGTCCGCTGCCAACTACGAGCAGTACTTC.